This record covers a single T cell receptor (beta chain). The record originates from a study of blood T cell repertoires in COVID-19. On the study more broadly: The origin of the acute and convalescent COVID-19 samples was the United States, Italy and Spain. Nucleic acid was either cDNA or gDNA, and it came from T cells, B-cell-depleted T cells, or PBMCs.

The CDR3 is 13 residues long. With 3 bases removed from V and 4 bases from J, the gap between germline ends came to 9 bases. In the original analysis: Counts of nucleated cells, estimated from reference gene primer amplification, were obtained. Measured with immunoSEQ multiplex PCR; TCRdb has only the in-frame clones, and not every one. The DNA gave D and trimming, while V, J and clone size come from that table. Among tens of thousands of clones listed, around 80% were seen once. Sequenced input: peripheral blood. This chain links TRBV12-3 or TRBV12-4 with TRBJ1-2, with unresolved D. The source of this sequence is a man between 65 and 85 years old with acute or convalescent COVID-19. CDR3 sequence reads: CASSFGRGYGYTF. The DNA of the CDR3 is TGTGCCAGCAGTTTCGGAAGAGGCTATGGCTACACCTTC.